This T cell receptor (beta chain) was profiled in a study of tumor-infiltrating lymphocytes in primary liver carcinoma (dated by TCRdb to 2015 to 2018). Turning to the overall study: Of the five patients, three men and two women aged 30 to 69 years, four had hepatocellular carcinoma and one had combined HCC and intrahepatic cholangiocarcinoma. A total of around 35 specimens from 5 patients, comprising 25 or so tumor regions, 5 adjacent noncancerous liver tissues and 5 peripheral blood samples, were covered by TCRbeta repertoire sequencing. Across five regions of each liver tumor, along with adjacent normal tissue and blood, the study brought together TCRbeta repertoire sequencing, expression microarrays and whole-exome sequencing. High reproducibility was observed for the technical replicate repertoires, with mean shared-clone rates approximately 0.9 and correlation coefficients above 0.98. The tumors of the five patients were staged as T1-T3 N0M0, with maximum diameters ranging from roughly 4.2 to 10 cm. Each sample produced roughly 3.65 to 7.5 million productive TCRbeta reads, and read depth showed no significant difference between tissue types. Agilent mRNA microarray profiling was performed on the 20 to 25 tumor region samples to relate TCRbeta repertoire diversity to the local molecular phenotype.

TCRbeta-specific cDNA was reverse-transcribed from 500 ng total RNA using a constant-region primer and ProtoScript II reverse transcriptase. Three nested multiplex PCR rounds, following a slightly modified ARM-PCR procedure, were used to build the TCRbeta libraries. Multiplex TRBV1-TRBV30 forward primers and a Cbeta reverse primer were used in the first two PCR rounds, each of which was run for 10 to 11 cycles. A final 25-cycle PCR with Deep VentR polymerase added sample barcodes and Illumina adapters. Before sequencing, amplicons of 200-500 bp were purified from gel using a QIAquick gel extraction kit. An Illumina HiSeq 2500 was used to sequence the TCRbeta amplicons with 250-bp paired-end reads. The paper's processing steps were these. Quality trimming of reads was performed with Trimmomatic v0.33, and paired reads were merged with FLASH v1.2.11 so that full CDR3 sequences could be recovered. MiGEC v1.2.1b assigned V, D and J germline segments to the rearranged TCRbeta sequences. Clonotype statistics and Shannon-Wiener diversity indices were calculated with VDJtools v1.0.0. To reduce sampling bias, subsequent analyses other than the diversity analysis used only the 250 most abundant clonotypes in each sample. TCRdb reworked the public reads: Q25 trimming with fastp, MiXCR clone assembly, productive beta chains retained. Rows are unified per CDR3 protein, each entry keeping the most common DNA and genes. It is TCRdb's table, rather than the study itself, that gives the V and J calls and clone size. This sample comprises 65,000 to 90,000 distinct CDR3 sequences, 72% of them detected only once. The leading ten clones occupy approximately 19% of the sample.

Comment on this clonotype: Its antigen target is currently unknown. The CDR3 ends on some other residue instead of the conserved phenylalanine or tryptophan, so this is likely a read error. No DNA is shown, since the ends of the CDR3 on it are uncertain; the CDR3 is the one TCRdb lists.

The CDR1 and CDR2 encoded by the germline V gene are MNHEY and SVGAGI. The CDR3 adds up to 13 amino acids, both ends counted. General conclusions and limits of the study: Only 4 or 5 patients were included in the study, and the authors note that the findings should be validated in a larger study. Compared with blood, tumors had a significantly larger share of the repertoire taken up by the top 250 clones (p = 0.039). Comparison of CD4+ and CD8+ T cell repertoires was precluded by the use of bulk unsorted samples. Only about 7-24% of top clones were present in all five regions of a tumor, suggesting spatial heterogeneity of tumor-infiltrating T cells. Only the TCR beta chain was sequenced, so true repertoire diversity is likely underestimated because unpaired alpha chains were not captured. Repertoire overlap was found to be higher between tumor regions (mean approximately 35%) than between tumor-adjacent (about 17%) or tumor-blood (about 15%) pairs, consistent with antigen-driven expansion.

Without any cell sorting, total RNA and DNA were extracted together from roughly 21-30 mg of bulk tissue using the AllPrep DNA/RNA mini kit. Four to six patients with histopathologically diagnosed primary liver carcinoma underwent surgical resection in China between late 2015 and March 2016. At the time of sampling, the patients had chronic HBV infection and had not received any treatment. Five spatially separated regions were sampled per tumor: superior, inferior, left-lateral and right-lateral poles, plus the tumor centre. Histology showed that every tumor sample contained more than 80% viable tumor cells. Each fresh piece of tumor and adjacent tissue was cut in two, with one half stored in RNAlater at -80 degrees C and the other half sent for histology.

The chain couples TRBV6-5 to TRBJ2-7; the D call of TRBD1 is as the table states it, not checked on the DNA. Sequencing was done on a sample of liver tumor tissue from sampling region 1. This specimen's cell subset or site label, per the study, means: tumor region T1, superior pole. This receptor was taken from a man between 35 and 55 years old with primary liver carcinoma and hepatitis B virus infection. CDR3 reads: CASRKTGSYEQYL.